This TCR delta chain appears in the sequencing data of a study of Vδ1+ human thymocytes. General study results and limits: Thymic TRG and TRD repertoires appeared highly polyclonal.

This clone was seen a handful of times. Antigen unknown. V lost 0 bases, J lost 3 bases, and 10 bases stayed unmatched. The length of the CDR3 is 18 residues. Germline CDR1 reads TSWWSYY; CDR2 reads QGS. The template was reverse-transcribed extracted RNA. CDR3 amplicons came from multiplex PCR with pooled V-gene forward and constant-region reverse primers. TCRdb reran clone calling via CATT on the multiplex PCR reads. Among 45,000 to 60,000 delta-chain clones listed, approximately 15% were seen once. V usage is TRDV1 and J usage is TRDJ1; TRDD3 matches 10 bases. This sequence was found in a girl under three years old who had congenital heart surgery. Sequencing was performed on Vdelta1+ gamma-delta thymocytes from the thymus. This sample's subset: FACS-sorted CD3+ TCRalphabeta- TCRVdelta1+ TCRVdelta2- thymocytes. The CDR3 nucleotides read TGTGCTCTTGGGGAACTAGAGGAAGGGGGATACGCTTCCGATAAACTCATCTTT. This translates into CALGELEEGGYASDKLIF.